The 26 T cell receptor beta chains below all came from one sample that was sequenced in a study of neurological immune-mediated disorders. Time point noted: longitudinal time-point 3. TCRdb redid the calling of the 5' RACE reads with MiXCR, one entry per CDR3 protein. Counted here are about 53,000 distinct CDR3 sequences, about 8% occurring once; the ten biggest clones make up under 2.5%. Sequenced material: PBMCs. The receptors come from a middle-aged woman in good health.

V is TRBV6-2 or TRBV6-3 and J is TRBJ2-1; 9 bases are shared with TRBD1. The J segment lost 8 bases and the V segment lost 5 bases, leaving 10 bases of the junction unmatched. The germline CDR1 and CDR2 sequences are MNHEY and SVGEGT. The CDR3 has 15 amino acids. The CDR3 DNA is TGTGCCAGCAGTCTTACCGGGACAGGGAGTCATGAGCAGTTCTTC. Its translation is CASSLTGTGSHEQFF.

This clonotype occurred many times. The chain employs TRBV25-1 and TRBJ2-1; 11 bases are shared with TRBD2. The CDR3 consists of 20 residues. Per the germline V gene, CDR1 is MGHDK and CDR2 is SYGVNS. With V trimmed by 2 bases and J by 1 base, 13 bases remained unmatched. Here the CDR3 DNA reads TGTGCCAGCAGTGAAAATTTTGGGACTAGCGGTGCTCGGTCCTACAATGAGCAGTTCTTC. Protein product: CASSENFGTSGARSYNEQFF.

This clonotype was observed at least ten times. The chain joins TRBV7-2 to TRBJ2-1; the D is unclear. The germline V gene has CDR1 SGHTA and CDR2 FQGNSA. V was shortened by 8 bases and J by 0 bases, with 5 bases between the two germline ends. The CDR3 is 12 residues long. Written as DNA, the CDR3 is TGTGCCAGCGGTTTCTCCTACAATGAGCAGTTCTTC. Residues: CASGFSYNEQFF.

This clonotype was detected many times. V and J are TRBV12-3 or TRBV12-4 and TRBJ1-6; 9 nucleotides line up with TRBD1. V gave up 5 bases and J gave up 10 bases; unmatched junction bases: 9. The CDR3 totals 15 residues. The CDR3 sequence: CASSATGQGRSPLHF. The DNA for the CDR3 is TGTGCCAGCAGTGCTACGGGACAGGGTCGATCACCCCTCCACTTT.

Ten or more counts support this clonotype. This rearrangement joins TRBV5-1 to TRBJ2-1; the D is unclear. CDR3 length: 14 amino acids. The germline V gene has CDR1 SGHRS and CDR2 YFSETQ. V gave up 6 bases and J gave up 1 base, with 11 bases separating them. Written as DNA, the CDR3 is TGCGCCAGCACCCCAGTCCTTTCCTACAATGAGCAGTTCTTC. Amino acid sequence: CASTPVLSYNEQFF.

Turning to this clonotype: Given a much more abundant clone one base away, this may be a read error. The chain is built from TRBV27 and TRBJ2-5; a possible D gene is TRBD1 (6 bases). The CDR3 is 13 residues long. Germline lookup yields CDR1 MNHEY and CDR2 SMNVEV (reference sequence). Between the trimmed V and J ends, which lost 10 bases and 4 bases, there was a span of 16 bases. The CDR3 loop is CANSRKGVETQYF. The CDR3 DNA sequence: TGTGCCAACTCGCGCAAGGGGGTAGAGACCCAGTACTTC.

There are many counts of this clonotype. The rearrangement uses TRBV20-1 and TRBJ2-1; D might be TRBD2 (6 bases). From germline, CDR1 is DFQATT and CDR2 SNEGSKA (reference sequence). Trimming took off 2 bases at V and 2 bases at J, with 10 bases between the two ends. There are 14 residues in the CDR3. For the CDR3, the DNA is TGCAGTGCTAGAACACGCGGGGCCTACAATGAGCAGTTCTTC. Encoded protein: CSARTRGAYNEQFF.

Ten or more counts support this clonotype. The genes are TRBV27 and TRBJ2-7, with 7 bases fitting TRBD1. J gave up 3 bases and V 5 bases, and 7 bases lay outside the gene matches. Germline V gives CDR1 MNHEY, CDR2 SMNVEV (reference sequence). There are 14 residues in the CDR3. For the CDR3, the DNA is TGTGCCAGCAGTCGACAGGGCAGGGTCTACGAGCAGTACTTC. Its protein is CASSRQGRVYEQYF.

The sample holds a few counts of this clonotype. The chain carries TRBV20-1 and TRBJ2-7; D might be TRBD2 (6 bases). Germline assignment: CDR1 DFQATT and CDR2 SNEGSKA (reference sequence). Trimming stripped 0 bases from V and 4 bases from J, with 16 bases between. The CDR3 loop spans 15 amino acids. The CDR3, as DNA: TGCAGTGCTAGAGATGGGCGAGGGGCGGGGTACGAGCAGTACTTC. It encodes CSARDGRGAGYEQYF.

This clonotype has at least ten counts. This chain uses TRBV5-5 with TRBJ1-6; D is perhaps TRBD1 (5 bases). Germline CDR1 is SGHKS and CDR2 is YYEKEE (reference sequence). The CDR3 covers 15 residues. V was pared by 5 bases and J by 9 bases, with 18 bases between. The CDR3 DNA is TGTGCCAGCAGTTCCGACAGAGGATCCCTTTCACCCCTCCACTTT. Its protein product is CASSSDRGSLSPLHF.

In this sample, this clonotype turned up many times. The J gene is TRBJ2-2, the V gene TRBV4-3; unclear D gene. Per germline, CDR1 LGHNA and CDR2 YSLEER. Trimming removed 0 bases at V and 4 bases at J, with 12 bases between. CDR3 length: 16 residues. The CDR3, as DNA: TGCGCCAGCAGCCAAGATAAAGACGGCCTCACCGGGGAGCTGTTTTTT. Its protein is CASSQDKDGLTGELFF.

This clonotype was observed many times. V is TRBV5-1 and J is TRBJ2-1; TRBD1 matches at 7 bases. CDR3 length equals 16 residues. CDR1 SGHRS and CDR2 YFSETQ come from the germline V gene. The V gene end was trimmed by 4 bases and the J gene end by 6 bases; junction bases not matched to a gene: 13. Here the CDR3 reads CASSPDGRGSGNEQFF. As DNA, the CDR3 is TGCGCCAGCAGCCCGGACGGCAGGGGGTCCGGCAATGAGCAGTTCTTC.

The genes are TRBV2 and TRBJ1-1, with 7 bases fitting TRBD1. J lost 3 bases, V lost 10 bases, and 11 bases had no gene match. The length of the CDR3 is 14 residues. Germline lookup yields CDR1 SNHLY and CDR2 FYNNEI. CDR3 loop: CATTWTGIYTEAFF. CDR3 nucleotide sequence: TGTGCCACCACCTGGACAGGAATTTACACTGAAGCTTTCTTT.

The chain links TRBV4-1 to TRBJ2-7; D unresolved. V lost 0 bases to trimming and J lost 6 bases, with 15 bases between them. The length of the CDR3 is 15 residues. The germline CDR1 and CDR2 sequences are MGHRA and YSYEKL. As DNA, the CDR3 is TGCGCCAGCAGCCAAGATTACCAGCTATCTCCCGAGCAGTACTTC. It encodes CASSQDYQLSPEQYF.

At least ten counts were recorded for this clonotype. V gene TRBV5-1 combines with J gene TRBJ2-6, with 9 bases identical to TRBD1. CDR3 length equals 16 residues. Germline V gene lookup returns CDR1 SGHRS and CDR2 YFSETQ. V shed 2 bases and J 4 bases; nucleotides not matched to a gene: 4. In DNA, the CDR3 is TGCGCCAGCAGCTTTACAGGGGGCCCCGGGGCCAACGTCCTGACTTTC. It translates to CASSFTGGPGANVLTF.

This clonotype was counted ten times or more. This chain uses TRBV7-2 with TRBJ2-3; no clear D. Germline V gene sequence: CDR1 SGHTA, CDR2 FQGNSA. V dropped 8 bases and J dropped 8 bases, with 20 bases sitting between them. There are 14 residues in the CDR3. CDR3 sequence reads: CASFGVARPFTQYF. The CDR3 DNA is TGTGCCAGCTTTGGGGTGGCCCGCCCTTTTACGCAGTATTTT.

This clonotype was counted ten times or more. CDR3 coding DNA: TGTGCCAGCAGTGAATGGGGACTAGCGGGAGGGAATGAGCAGTTCTTC. It yields the protein CASSEWGLAGGNEQFF. The chain joins TRBV25-1 to TRBJ2-1, with 16 bases aligning to TRBD2. The CDR3 extends over 16 amino acids. V trimming: 1 base; J trimming: 7 bases; junction bases outside the gene matches: 1. The germline V gene encodes CDR1 MGHDK and CDR2 SYGVNS.

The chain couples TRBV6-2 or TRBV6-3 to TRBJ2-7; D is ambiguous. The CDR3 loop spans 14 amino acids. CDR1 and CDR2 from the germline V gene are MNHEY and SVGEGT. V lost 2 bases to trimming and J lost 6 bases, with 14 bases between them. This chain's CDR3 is CASSYPRPSSEQYF. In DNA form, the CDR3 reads TGTGCCAGCAGTTACCCCAGGCCCTCCAGCGAGCAGTACTTC.

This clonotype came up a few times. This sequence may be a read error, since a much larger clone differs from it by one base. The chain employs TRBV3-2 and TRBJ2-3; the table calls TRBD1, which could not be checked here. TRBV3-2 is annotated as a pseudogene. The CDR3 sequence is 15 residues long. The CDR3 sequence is CASSLGPRGLDTQYF. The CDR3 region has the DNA TGTGCCAGCAGCCTGGGGCCCCGGGGATTAGATACGCAGTATTTT.

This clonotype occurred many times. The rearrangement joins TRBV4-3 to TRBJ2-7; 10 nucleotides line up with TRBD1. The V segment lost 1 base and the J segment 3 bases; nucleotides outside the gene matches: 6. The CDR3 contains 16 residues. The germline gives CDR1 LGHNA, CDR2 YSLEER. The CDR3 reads CASSQAWDRGFYEQYF. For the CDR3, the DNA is TGCGCCAGCAGCCAAGCATGGGACAGGGGATTCTACGAGCAGTACTTC.

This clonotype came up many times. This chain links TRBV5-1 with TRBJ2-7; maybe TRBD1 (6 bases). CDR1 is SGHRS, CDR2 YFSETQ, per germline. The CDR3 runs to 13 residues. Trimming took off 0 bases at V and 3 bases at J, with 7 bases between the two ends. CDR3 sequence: CASSLGQDYEQYF. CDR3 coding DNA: TGCGCCAGCAGCTTGGGACAGGACTACGAGCAGTACTTC. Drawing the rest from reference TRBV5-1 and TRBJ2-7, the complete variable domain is KAGVTQTPRYLIKTRGQQVTLSCSPISGHRSVSWYQQTPGQGLQFLFEYFSETQRNKGNFPGRFSGRQFSNSRSEMNVSTLELGDSALYLCASSLGQDYEQYFGPGTRLTVT.

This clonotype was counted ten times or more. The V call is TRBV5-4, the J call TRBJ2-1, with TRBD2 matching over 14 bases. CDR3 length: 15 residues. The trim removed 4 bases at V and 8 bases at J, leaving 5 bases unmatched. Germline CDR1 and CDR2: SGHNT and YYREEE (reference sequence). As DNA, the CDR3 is TGTGCCAGCAGCACGACTAGCGGGGGGGCACATGAGCAGTTCTTC. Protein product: CASSTTSGGAHEQFF.

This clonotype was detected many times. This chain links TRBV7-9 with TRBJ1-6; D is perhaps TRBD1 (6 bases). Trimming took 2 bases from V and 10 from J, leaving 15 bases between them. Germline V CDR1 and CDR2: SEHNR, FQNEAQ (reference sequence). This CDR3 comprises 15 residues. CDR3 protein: CASSLSNPGASPLHF. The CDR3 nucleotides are TGTGCCAGCAGCTTATCTAATCCGGGGGCCTCACCCCTCCACTTT.

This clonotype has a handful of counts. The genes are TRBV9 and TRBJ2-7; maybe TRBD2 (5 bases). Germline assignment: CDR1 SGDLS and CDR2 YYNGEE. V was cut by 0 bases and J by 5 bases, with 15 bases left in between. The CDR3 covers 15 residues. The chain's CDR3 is CASSVATTSSHEQYF. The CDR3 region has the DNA TGTGCCAGCAGCGTAGCAACTACTAGTTCGCACGAGCAGTACTTC.

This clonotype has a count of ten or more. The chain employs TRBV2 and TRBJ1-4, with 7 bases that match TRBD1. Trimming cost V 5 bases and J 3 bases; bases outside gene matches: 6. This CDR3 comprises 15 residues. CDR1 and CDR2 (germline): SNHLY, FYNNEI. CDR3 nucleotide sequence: TGTGCCAGCAGTTCGGGGGGACAGCCTAATGAAAAACTGTTTTTT. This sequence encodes CASSSGGQPNEKLFF. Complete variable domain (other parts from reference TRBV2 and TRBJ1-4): EPEVTQTPSHQVTQMGQEVILRCVPISNHLYFYWYRQILGQKVEFLVSFYNNEISEKSEIFDDQFSVERPDGSNFTLKIRSTKLEDSAMYFCASSSGGQPNEKLFFGSGTQLSVL.

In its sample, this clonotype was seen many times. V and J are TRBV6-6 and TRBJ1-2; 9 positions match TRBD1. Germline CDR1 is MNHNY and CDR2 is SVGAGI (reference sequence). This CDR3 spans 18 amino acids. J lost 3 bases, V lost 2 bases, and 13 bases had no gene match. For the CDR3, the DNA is TGTGCCAGCAGTTACGCGTACCGCCCGGGACAGGGTGACTATGGCTACACCTTC. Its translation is CASSYAYRPGQGDYGYTF.